This TCR beta chain derives from a study of identical twins. Of note for this clonotype: The target antigen is unknown.

The ends were cut back, 3 bases at V and 2 bases at J, with 12 bases in the middle. The CDR3 consists of 14 residues. Germline CDR1 is SGDLS and CDR2 is YYNGEE. Notes on the study in general: Within cord blood, abundant beta clonotypes carried fewer insertions, but memory repertoires showed no such trend.

From the 5' RACE reads, TCRdb called clonotypes with MiXCR, one entry per CDR3 protein. The sample records about 470,000 distinct CDR3 sequences, 24% being singletons. The same specimen was also included in a second study, on T cells expressing NK-cell markers. That publication notes: It was sorted CD3+CD56+NKG2C+, CD3+CD56+NKG2C- and CD3+CD56-NKG2C+ T cells that supplied the TCR beta repertoires. Among the eight sequenced donors, seven tested HCMV-seropositive and one tested seronegative. In 5 to 7 donors, dominant NKG2C+ clonotypes were roughly 1.0-8% of CD8+ T cells.

The genes are TRBV9 and TRBJ2-7, with D maybe TRBD2 (6 bases). The sample taken for sequencing was CD4+ T cells sorted from blood. The TCR sequence derives from a woman aged 18-29 years in good health. The CDR3 DNA follows: TGTGCCAGCAGCGCCGGGACTCTCACCTACGAGCAGTACTTC. It encodes CASSAGTLTYEQYF.